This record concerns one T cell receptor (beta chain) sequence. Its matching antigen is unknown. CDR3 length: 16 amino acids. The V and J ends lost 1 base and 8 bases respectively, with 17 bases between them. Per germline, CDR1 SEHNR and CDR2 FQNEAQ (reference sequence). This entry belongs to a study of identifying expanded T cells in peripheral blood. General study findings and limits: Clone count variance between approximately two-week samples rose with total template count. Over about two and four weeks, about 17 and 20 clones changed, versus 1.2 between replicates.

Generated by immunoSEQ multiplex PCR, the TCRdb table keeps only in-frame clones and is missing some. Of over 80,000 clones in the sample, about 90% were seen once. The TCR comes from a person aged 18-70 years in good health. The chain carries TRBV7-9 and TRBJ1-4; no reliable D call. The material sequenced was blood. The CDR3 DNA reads TGTGCCAGCAGCTTAGAGTTTACGGGTACGGAGGAAAAACTGTTTTTT. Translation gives CASSLEFTGTEEKLFF.